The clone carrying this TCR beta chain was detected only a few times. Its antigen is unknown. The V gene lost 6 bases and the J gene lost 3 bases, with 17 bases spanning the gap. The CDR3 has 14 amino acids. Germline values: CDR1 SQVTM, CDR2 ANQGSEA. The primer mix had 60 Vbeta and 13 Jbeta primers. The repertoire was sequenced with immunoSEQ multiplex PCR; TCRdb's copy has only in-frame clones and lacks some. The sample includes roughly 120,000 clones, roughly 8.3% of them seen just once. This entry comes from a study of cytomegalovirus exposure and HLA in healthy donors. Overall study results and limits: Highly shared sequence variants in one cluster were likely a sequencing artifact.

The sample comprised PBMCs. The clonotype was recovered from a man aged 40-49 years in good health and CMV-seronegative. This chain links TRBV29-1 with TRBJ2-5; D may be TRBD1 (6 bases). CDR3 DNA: TGCAGCGTGTGGCAGTGGGGGCCGGAAGAGACCCAGTACTTC. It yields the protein CSVWQWGPEETQYF.